The 30 T cell receptor beta chains below come from one sample, sequenced in a study of molecular identifiers for immune sequencing clone quantification. In TCRdb, the PCR reads were re-called with MiXCR into one record per CDR3 protein. The data hold about 630,000 distinct CDR3 sequences, with roughly 25% observed a single time. Specimen: naive CD8+ T cells from blood, with Jurkat cell RNA spiked in. Noted subset: FACS-sorted CD8+CD4-CCR7+CD45RA+ naive T cells. The receptors were gathered from a human donor in good health. Some libraries in this study had Jurkat cell RNA spiked in.

Notes on this clonotype: A much larger clone sits a single nucleotide away, making a read error possible. The V and J genes are TRBV6-2 or TRBV6-3 and TRBJ2-2; D is ambiguous. Germline V gene data show CDR1 as MNHEY and CDR2 as SVGEGT. The CDR3 consists of 12 residues. The CDR3 loop is CANSYTTGELFF. The CDR3, as DNA: TGTGCCAACAGTTACACCACCGGGGAGCTGTTTTTT.

The chain couples TRBV7-6 to TRBJ2-2; D may be TRBD1 or TRBD2 (9 bases each). V lost 10 bases, J lost 6 bases, and 27 bases lay in between. Germline V gene lookup returns CDR1 SGHVS and CDR2 FNYEAQ. The CDR3 covers 17 residues. The chain's CDR3 is CATNDRGIGGGAGELFF. For the CDR3, the DNA is TGTGCCACCAACGACAGGGGGATCGGCGGGGGGGCCGGGGAGCTGTTTTTT.

The chain combines TRBV20-1 with TRBJ2-7; 10 bases fit TRBD1. The V gene's germline CDR1 is DFQATT and CDR2 SNEGSKA (reference sequence). CDR3 length equals 14 residues. The V gene end was trimmed by 5 bases and the J gene end by 3 bases; junction bases not matched to a gene: 7. The CDR3 nucleotides read TGCAGTGCTGGACCCCGGACAGGGGGCTACGAGCAGTACTTC. Protein product: CSAGPRTGGYEQYF.

This clonotype has ten or more counts. The chain joins TRBV7-9 to TRBJ2-6; 8 bases agree with TRBD1. Germline CDR1 and CDR2: SEHNR and FQNEAQ (reference sequence). With V trimmed by 0 bases and J by 3 bases, 4 bases remained unmatched. CDR3 length: 17 residues. For the CDR3, the DNA is TGTGCCAGCAGCTTAGCTCCCAGGGGGCTTGGGGCCAACGTCCTGACTTTC. It codes for CASSLAPRGLGANVLTF. Drawing the rest from reference TRBV7-9 and TRBJ2-6, the complete variable domain is DTGVSQNPRHKITKRGQNVTFRCDPISEHNRLYWYRQTLGQGPEFLTYFQNEAQLEKSRLLSDRFSAERPKGSFSTLEIQRTEQGDSAMYLCASSLAPRGLGANVLTFGAGSRLTVL.

The gene calls are TRBV27 and TRBJ2-7; 12 nucleotides agree with TRBD2. CDR1 and CDR2 from the germline V gene are MNHEY and SMNVEV (reference sequence). The CDR3 runs to 15 residues. The J segment lost 3 bases and the V segment lost 5 bases, leaving 5 bases of the junction unmatched. The CDR3 loop is CASSVGTSGFYEQYF. The CDR3 DNA sequence: TGTGCCAGCAGTGTCGGGACTAGCGGGTTCTACGAGCAGTACTTC.

There are many counts of this clonotype. The chain carries TRBV5-6 and TRBJ2-7; D gene uncertain. The germline gives CDR1 SGHDT, CDR2 YYEEEE. The CDR3 runs to 14 residues. The V end lost 3 bases, the J end lost 4 bases, and 14 bases lay between the germline ends. CDR3 coding DNA: TGTGCCAGCAGCTCGACATCGTTGGGGTACGAGCAGTACTTC. Protein product: CASSSTSLGYEQYF.

The chain couples TRBV19 to TRBJ2-1, with 10 positions matching TRBD1. Germline V gives CDR1 LNHDA, CDR2 SQIVND (reference sequence). Unmatched junction bases numbered 12, after V lost 6 bases and J lost 7 bases. The length of the CDR3 is 16 residues. CDR3 nucleotide sequence: TGTGCCAGTAGCCGATTCCCGACAGGGGGCTGGAATGAGCAGTTCTTC. Protein: CASSRFPTGGWNEQFF.

This clonotype has ten or more counts. This rearrangement joins TRBV7-9 to TRBJ2-3; 9 nucleotides line up with TRBD2. Germline CDR1 reads SEHNR; CDR2 reads FQNEAQ (reference sequence). The CDR3 is 18 amino acids. With 1 base clipped from V and 2 bases from J, the junction kept 10 bases outside the gene matches. The CDR3: CASSLGRLAALATDTQYF. The CDR3 DNA follows: TGTGCCAGCAGCTTAGGCAGACTAGCGGCGCTTGCCACAGATACGCAGTATTTT. The full variable domain, with the rest looked up from reference TRBV7-9 and TRBJ2-3, is DTGVSQNPRHKITKRGQNVTFRCDPISEHNRLYWYRQTLGQGPEFLTYFQNEAQLEKSRLLSDRFSAERPKGSFSTLEIQRTEQGDSAMYLCASSLGRLAALATDTQYFGPGTRLTVL.

In its sample, this clonotype was seen a few times. The rearrangement joins TRBV4-1 to TRBJ1-5, with TRBD1 as a possible D gene (5 bases). Germline V gene lookup returns CDR1 MGHRA and CDR2 YSYEKL. The CDR3 runs 15 residues. The ends were cut back, 4 bases at V and 2 bases at J, with 12 bases in the middle. This CDR3 is CASSPGWDGNQPQHF. For the CDR3, the DNA is TGCGCCAGCAGCCCTGGATGGGACGGCAATCAGCCCCAGCATTTT.

As regards this clonotype: A read error may account for a junction end that differs from germline. The chain uses TRBV5-3 and TRBJ1-1, with 7 bases lining up with TRBD1. Being an ORF, TRBV5-3 has a function that is uncertain. This CDR3 region has 14 residues. The CDR3 coding sequence is TGTGCCAGCAGCCCCGGACAGGAGAACACTGAAGCTCTCTTT. Translated, it gives CASSPGQENTEALF.

As concerns this clonotype: It may be a read error: a sequence one base away is much more abundant. The CDR3 nucleotides are TGCGCCAGCAGCCAAGGGCAGGACAATCAGCCCCAGCATTTT. It translates to CASSQGQDNQPQHF. The rearrangement links TRBV4-1 to TRBJ1-5; D gene ambiguous. This CDR3 is built from 14 residues. Trimming cost V 1 base and J 3 bases, with 7 bases left between them. CDR1 and CDR2 (germline): MGHRA, YSYEKL.

This clonotype was recorded at least ten times. This chain links TRBV6-2 or TRBV6-3 with TRBJ1-5, with 8 bases fitting TRBD1. This CDR3 has 17 amino acids. Germline CDR1 MNHEY, CDR2 SVGEGT. V trimming: 2 bases; J trimming: 2 bases; junction bases outside the gene matches: 8. CDR3 DNA: TGTGCCAGCAGTTACCTCCTGACAGGGGCCGGCAATCAGCCCCAGCATTTT. Protein: CASSYLLTGAGNQPQHF.

With respect to this clonotype: A much larger clone differs by one base, so this may be a read error. This sequence joins TRBV10-3 and TRBJ2-7; D may be TRBD2 (6 bases). Germline values: CDR1 ENHRY, CDR2 SYGVKD. The CDR3 runs 15 residues. DNA of the CDR3: TGTGCCATCGGTGACCCGGGACTCCCTCGAGACGAGCAGTACTTC. This gives the protein CAIGDPGLPRDEQYF.

With regard to this clonotype: This may arise from a read error, as a much more abundant clone is one base away. The J gene is TRBJ2-7, the V gene TRBV5-3, with D possibly being TRBD1 or TRBD2 (5 bases each). TRBV5-3 belongs to the ORF category, with a function that is uncertain. The CDR3 length is 12 residues. This chain's CDR3 is CASSWGGSEQCF. CDR3 DNA sequence: TGTGCCAGCAGCTGGGGCGGGTCCGAGCAGTGCTTC.

In its sample, this clonotype was seen a few times. The chain uses TRBV19 and TRBJ1-4; no definite D call. The CDR3 length is 15 residues. Between the trimmed V and J ends, which lost 1 base and 5 bases, there was a span of 11 bases. Germline V gene lookup returns CDR1 LNHDA and CDR2 SQIVND (reference sequence). CDR3 DNA sequence: TGTGCCAGTAGTATAGCCGGGAAAGAAAATGAAAAACTGTTTTTT. This sequence encodes CASSIAGKENEKLFF.

Concerning this clonotype: A much larger clone lies a single base off, so this may be a read error. V usage is TRBV20-1 and J usage is TRBJ1-1; TRBD1 agrees at 8 bases. CDR3 length: 17 amino acids. Germline V gene data show CDR1 as DFQATT and CDR2 as SNEGSKA (reference sequence). V shed 0 bases, J shed 3 bases, and the junction held 12 bases outside the gene matches. CDR3 loop: CSARDRDRLVLDTEAFF. CDR3 sequence (DNA): TGCAGTGCTAGAGATAGGGACAGGCTTGTCTTGGACACTGAAGCTTTCTTT.

The chain carries TRBV20-1 and TRBJ2-7; a possible D gene is TRBD1 (6 bases). Per the germline V gene, CDR1 is DFQATT and CDR2 is SNEGSKA (reference sequence). This CDR3 contains 13 residues. CDR3 in DNA: TGCAGCAGGGGTAGGCAGGATCCAGACGAGCAGTACTTC. Its protein product is CSRGRQDPDEQYF.

In the case of this clonotype: A much larger clonotype is one base distant, so this may be a read error. The rearrangement uses TRBV7-2 and TRBJ1-1; D is ambiguous. V lost 0 bases and J 6 bases, leaving 11 bases between the germline ends. Germline-derived CDR1 and CDR2 are SGHTA and FQGNSA. The CDR3 covers 14 residues. The CDR3 nucleotides read TGTGCCAGCAGCTTAGCAGGCGCGGGCCCTGAAGCTTTCTTT. This encodes CASSLAGAGPEAFF.

Remarks on this clonotype: A read error may explain this, as a much larger clone is one base away. The chain carries TRBV27 and TRBJ2-3; D tentatively fits TRBD1 or TRBD2 (6 bases each). Trimming stripped 8 bases from V and 4 bases from J, with 25 bases between. The CDR3 totals 17 residues. Germline CDR1 is MNHEY and CDR2 is SMNVEV (reference sequence). The CDR3 here is CASCSSPGARWPDTQYF. CDR3 sequence (DNA): TGTGCCAGCTGTTCCTCCCCGGGGGCCAGGTGGCCAGATACGCAGTATTTT.

This rearrangement joins TRBV9 to TRBJ2-1; D unclear. V was clipped by 6 bases and J by 4 bases, with 20 bases between them. This CDR3 comprises 16 residues. In germline, CDR1 is SGDLS, CDR2 YYNGEE. CDR3 protein: CASTRYHSLNYNEQFF. The CDR3 DNA reads as TGTGCCAGCACCAGGTATCATAGTCTCAATTACAATGAGCAGTTCTTC.

This clonotype has more than one count but fewer than ten. Here the CDR3 reads CSARDDSGVGYTF. The CDR3 region has the DNA TGCAGTGCTAGGGACGACAGCGGGGTTGGCTACACCTTC. The chain employs TRBV20-1 and TRBJ1-2, with a tentative D call TRBD1 (5 bases). The CDR3 loop spans 13 amino acids. Germline values: CDR1 DFQATT, CDR2 SNEGSKA (reference sequence). Trimming took 3 bases from V and 7 from J, leaving 15 bases between them.

A few counts support this clonotype. V gene TRBV6-4 combines with J gene TRBJ2-1; D ambiguous. Germline CDR1 reads MRHNA; CDR2 reads SNTAGT. The germline V and J ends were trimmed by 7 bases and 0 bases, with 10 bases remaining between them. The CDR3 covers 14 residues. In DNA form, the CDR3 reads TGTGCCAGCAAACAAGACTTCTCCTACAATGAGCAGTTCTTC. Protein: CASKQDFSYNEQFF.

In this sample, this clonotype turned up many times. The chain links TRBV19 to TRBJ2-7; D gene unclear. This CDR3 is 15 amino acids long. The V end was cut by 5 bases, the J end by 0 bases, with 14 bases between. Germline CDR1 is LNHDA and CDR2 is SQIVND (reference sequence). The CDR3 protein is CASSSPDKDSYEQYF. The CDR3 DNA sequence: TGTGCCAGTAGTTCCCCCGACAAGGACTCCTACGAGCAGTACTTC.

As to this clonotype: Its ends do not fully match the called genes, so a read error is possible. V and J are TRBV6-2 or TRBV6-3 and TRBJ1-1; the D is unclear. The CDR3 has 12 residues. The germline V gene encodes CDR1 MNHEY and CDR2 SVGEGT. In DNA form, the CDR3 reads TGTGCCAGCGGTTATCCACCAACTGAAGCTTTCTTT. Protein: CASGYPPTEAFF.

The chain joins TRBV27 to TRBJ2-5; D is possibly TRBD2 (5 bases). The V gene lost 4 bases and the J gene lost 5 bases, with 17 bases spanning the gap. Germline V lookup: CDR1 MNHEY, CDR2 SMNVEV (reference sequence). The CDR3 runs 15 residues. Here the CDR3 DNA reads TGTGCCAGCAGTTCTTACCCACTAGGCAGGGAGACCCAGTACTTC. Translated: CASSSYPLGRETQYF.

The chain joins TRBV9 to TRBJ2-2, with 9 bases identical to TRBD2. The J segment lost 5 bases and the V segment lost 4 bases, leaving 6 bases of the junction unmatched. CDR1 is SGDLS, CDR2 YYNGEE, per germline. The CDR3 is made up of 15 amino acids. In DNA, the CDR3 is TGTGCCAGCAGCCCGGCGGGGGGGGTGACCGGGGAGCTGTTTTTT. Protein: CASSPAGGVTGELFF.

The sample holds a few counts of this clonotype. This may stem from a read error, because a much larger clone lies one nucleotide away. The chain carries TRBV6-2 or TRBV6-3 and TRBJ2-3; a possible D gene is TRBD2 (6 bases). The germline V gene has CDR1 MNHEY and CDR2 SVGEGT. The CDR3 loop spans 16 amino acids. Trimming took 5 bases from V and 6 from J, leaving 21 bases between them. DNA for the CDR3: TGTGCCAGCAGTCCATGGGACGGGGGATCCGAGGATACGCAGTATTTT. Its translation is CASSPWDGGSEDTQYF.

The CDR3 is CASKATSGGYNEQFF. The CDR3 DNA is TGTGCCAGCAAAGCTACTAGCGGGGGCTACAATGAGCAGTTCTTC. The V gene is TRBV6-2 or TRBV6-3, the J gene TRBJ2-1; 11 bases line up with TRBD2. CDR1 is MNHEY and CDR2 is SVGEGT in the germline V gene. V was clipped by 7 bases and J by 3 bases; unmatched bases: 5. This CDR3 has 15 amino acids.

This clonotype has a count of ten or more. The J gene is TRBJ2-5, the V gene TRBV29-1; 11 nucleotides agree with TRBD2. The CDR3 totals 14 residues. Germline CDR1 SQVTM, CDR2 ANQGSEA. V trimming: 5 bases; J trimming: 4 bases; junction bases outside the gene matches: 6. The CDR3 region is CSVWGLAVGETQYF. CDR3 DNA sequence: TGCAGCGTTTGGGGACTAGCGGTCGGAGAGACCCAGTACTTC.

Regarding this clonotype: A much larger clone differs from this one at a single base, so this may be a read error. The chain is built from TRBV7-9 and TRBJ1-2; D might be TRBD1 (6 bases). This CDR3 spans 14 amino acids. From germline, CDR1 is SEHNR and CDR2 FQNEAQ (reference sequence). The CDR3 sequence is CASSLVRGSYGHTF. Written as DNA, the CDR3 is TGTGCCAGCAGCTTAGTCAGGGGATCCTATGGCCACACCTTC.